This is a list of T cell receptor beta chains from one sample in a study of shared clonotypes between healthy human individuals. The table came from immunoSEQ multiplex PCR; TCRdb's copy has only in-frame clones and leaves some out. The repertoire consists of millions of clones, with approximately 94% occurring once and the leading ten covering 1% to 1.3%. Sequencing was carried out using naive CD8+ T cells sorted from blood. The receptors were sampled from a man younger than 35 in good health. CDR3s include the opening cysteine and the closing phenylalanine or tryptophan. A D gene is named only where the DNA matches it firmly.

>TRBV5-1|-|13
CASSPGQIYEQYF
>TRBV7-9|-|13
CASSATESYEQYF
>TRBV7-9|TRBD2|15
CASSFELATYNEQFF
>TRBV30|-|14
CAWTTTGHLNGYTF
>TRBV29-1|-|14
CSVVLPQGSYEQYF
>TRBV2|-|17
CASSGFAGESGDQPQHF
>TRBV6-5|-|14
CASSPGEGGTEAFF
>TRBV6-4|-|15
CASSPEPGPEYEQYF
>TRBV7-9|-|15
CASSLAGGIVTEAFF
>TRBV7-6|-|16
CASSFGAPGPKETQYF
>TRBV11-2|TRBD2|15
CASSLGGGDPYEQYF
>TRBV30|TRBD1|13
CAWSRDRDNEQYF
>TRBV4-3|TRBD1|16
CASSQEMDRSFYEQYF
>TRBV30|-|14
CASHYRETVWGYTF
>TRBV28|-|13
CASSLPGQETQYF
>TRBV6-1|-|14
CATGVGYGTDTQYF
>TRBV4-1|-|14
CASSQRDGTYEQYF
>TRBV15|-|13
CATNQDLNTEAFF
>TRBV9|-|14
CASSPGVVYNEQFF
>TRBV10-3|TRBD1|12
CAPHRGFYGYTF
>TRBV4-1|-|13
CASSQETPYEQYF
>TRBV6-5|-|15
CASSPWTETNEKLFF
>TRBV19|TRBD1|14
CASSDKTGATEAFF
>TRBV4-1|-|16
CASSQGAGLLLYEQYF
>TRBV25-1|-|15
CASSEYGSDGETQYF
>TRBV6-1|-|15
CASSVGTGPNYEQYF
>TRBV6-4|-|13
CASSDVPGEPQHF
>TRBV27|-|15
CASSLSRGGGNEQFF
>TRBV7-2|TRBD1|14
CASSLRDRGYEQYF
>TRBV5-4|-|15
CASSLEGQIQETQYF
>TRBV7-2|-|16
CASSQSGYYAADTQYF
>TRBV7-9|TRBD1|15
CASSLGDRGIVGYTF
>TRBV28|-|11
CATTSLSEAFF
>TRBV5-6|TRBD1|17
CASSFSGTGPTNEKLFF
>TRBV5-6|-|13
CASSQGGTGRAFF
>TRBV6-1|TRBD1|13
CASSVDRAYEQYF
>TRBV4-1|-|14
CASSQTRVSYEQYF
>TRBV30|-|12
CAWSPGHYEQYF
>TRBV9|-|13
CASSAGQSYEQYF
>TRBV4-1|-|15
CASSQAHSPYNEQFF
>TRBV2|-|12
CASSEGLGGYTF
>TRBV5-1|TRBD1|15
CASSLWDSRPYEQYF
>TRBV2|-|14
CASSSWGINSPLHF
>TRBV9|-|15
CASSVGPGAAYEQYF
>TRBV11-2|-|14
CASSLGGPGYDYTF
>TRBV5-6|-|12
CASSLLGGGYTF